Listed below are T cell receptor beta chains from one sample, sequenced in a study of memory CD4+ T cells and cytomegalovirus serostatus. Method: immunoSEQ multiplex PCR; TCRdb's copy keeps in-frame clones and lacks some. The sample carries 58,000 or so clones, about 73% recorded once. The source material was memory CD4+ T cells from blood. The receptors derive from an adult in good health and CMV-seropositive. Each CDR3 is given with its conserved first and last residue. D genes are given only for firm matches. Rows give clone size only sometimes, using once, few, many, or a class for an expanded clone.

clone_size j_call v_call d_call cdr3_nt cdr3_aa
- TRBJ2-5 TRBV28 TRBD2 TGTGCCAGCAGTTTTCGGAGCGGGAGGGGGGGTCAAGAGACCCAGTACTTC CASSFRSGRGGQETQYF
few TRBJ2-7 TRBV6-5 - TGTGCCAGCAGTTACTCAAAAAACGGCGGCCGCTACGAGCAGTACTTC CASSYSKNGGRYEQYF
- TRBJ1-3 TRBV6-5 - TGTGCCAGCAGTTTGACCATAAGCTCTGGAAACACCATATATTTT CASSLTISSGNTIYF
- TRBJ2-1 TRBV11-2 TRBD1 TGTGCCAGCAGCTTAAGGCTCGGGGACAGTATAAATGAGCAGTTCTTC CASSLRLGDSINEQFF
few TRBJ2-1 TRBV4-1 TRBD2 TGCGCCAGCAGCCAAGGATTGGGACTAGCTTCCAATGAGCAGTTCTTC CASSQGLGLASNEQFF
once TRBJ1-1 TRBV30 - TGTGCCTGGAGCCCGGGGGACGGGGGCGAAGCTTTCTTT CAWSPGDGGEAFF
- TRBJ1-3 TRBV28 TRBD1 TGTGCCAGCAGGGAAACGGGGACAGGGGCTGGAAACACCATATATTTT CASRETGTGAGNTIYF
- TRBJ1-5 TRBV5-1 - TGCGCCAGCAGCTTGGACTCAGTCAATCAGCCCCAGCATTTT CASSLDSVNQPQHF
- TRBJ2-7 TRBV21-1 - TGTGCCAGCGAGGGCAGGGAAATGTATATCGACGTCTACGAGCAGTACTTC CASEGREMYIDVYEQYF
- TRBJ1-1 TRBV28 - TGTGCCAGCCAAGAGGGTGAAGCTTTCTTT CASQEGEAFF
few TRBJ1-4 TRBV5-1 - TGCGCCAGCAGCTTGGGAGCCAGGGAAAAACTGTTTTTT CASSLGAREKLFF
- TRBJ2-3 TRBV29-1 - TGCAGCGTTGAACGTACCCCTCGGCCAGATACGCAGTATTTT CSVERTPRPDTQYF
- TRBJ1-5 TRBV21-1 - TGTGCCAGCAGCAAAGAGGCAGGACGTCAGCCCCAGCATTTT CASSKEAGRQPQHF
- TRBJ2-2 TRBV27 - TGTGCCAGCAGTGTCTGGAGCGCAGGAACCGGGGAGCTGTTTTTT CASSVWSAGTGELFF
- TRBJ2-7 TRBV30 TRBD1 TGTGCCTGGAGCCCTGGACAGGGAACACACGAGCAGTACTTC CAWSPGQGTHEQYF
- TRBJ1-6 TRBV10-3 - TGTGCCATCAGGCTCGACAGAGACTCACCCCTCCACTTT CAIRLDRDSPLHF
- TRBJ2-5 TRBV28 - TGTGCCAGCAGTTTATGGGAGGAGGGGGAGACCCAGTACTTC CASSLWEEGETQYF
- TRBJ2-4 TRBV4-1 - TGCGCCAGCAGCCAAGATTGGAATCTGCCAGGGAGGTCCAAAAACATTCAGTACTTC CASSQDWNLPGRSKNIQYF
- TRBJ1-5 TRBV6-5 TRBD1 TGTGCCAGCAAAAAGGTAGAACAGGGGAATCAGCCCCAGCATTTT CASKKVEQGNQPQHF
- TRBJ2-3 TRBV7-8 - TGTGCCAGCAGACAAACAGATACGCAGTATTTT CASRQTDTQYF
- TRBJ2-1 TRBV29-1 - TGCAGCGTTGAAGACCAGTTCGACACGGGTAGGAATGAGCAGCAGTTCTTC CSVEDQFDTGRNEQQFF
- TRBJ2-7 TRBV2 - TGTGCCAGCAGCATACTAGCAAACGAGCAGTACTTC CASSILANEQYF
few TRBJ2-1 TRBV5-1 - TGCGCCAGCAGCTTGGGGGAGTACAATGAGCAGTTCTTC CASSLGEYNEQFF